The entry that follows covers one T cell receptor beta chain sequence. This clonotype appeared many times. The target of this receptor is not known. No quality values exist for individual bases; no much larger clone is one base distant. The data derive from a study of T-cell reconstitution after alpha-beta-depleted transplantation in children (dated by TCRdb to about 2016). Some background on the complete study: The study quantitatively tracked T-cell immune reconstitution after TCRalphabeta/CD19-depleted allogeneic hematopoietic cell transplantation in children using TCR repertoire profiling. What the research found in general, with its limitations: The apparently early recovery of alphabetaT-cell counts about two months after transplant reportedly depended on only several hundred rapidly expanded clones that came from non-depleted graft cells. Over subsequent months, a decline in hyperexpanded clone frequencies was noted, and after one year, T-cell counts and TCRbeta diversity were mostly ascribed to newly produced T cells. In some patients, the high TCRbeta diversity seen at day 60 was put down to recipient T cells and intrathymic progenitors that had survived conditioning.

This specimen's treatment or condition label, interpreted: allogeneic hematopoietic cell transplantation with graft depleted of TCRalphabeta T cells and CD19 B cells. The transplant recipients were children given TCRalphabeta/CD19-depleted allogeneic hematopoietic cell grafts. Receptor libraries were prepared by PCR. Sequencing instrument: Illumina HiSeq 2500. TCR library preparation used molecular barcoding, with unique molecular identifiers applied to normalize quantification of the TCRbeta repertoire. The public reads were quality trimmed at Q25 with fastp and then assembled into clones with MiXCR by TCRdb, keeping productive beta chains. Each entry merges the rows of one CDR3 protein and shows their most common DNA and genes. The sample table holds about 240,000 distinct CDR3 sequences, of which roughly 24% were seen once. Roughly 2.6% of the sample comes from the top ten. From V the trimming removes 7 bases and from J it removes 1 base, while the gene matches leave 10 bases of the junction unaccounted for. Inclusive of the bounding cysteine and phenylalanine, the CDR3 is 16 residues long. Left in the record is the CDR3 DNA by itself, 48 bases read in frame from the first base.

The sample consisted of PBMCs, taken before TCRalphabeta/CD19-depleted stem cell transplant. The TCR comes from a girl aged 2 to 9 with Fanconi anemia, due to receive a stem cell transplant. The chain joins TRBV12-3 or TRBV12-4 to TRBJ2-7; 10 junctional bases match TRBD1. The DNA sequence is TGTGCCAGCACCATAGAACCGGGACAGGGGTCCTACGAGCAGTACTTC. Translated, this gives CASTIEPGQGSYEQYF.